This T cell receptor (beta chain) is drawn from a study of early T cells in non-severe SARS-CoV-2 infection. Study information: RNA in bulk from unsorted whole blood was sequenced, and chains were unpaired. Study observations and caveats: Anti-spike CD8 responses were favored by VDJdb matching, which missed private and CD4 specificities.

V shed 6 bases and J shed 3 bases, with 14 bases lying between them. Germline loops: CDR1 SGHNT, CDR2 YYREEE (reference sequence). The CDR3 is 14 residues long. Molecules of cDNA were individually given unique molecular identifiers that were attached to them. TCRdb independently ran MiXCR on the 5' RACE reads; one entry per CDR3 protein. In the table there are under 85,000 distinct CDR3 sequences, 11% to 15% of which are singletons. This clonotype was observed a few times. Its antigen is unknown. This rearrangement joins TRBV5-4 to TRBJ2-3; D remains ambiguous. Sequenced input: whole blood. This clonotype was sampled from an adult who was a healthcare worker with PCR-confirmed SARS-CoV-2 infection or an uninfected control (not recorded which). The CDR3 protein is CASTGLGRTDTQYF. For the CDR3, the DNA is TGTGCCAGCACCGGTCTAGGTCGAACAGATACGCAGTATTTT. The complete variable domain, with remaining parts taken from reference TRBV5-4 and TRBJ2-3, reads ETGVTQSPTHLIKTRGQQVTLRCSSQSGHNTVSWYQQALGQGPQFIFQYYREEENGRGNFPPRFSGLQFPNYSSELNVNALELDDSALYLCASTGLGRTDTQYFGPGTRLTVL.